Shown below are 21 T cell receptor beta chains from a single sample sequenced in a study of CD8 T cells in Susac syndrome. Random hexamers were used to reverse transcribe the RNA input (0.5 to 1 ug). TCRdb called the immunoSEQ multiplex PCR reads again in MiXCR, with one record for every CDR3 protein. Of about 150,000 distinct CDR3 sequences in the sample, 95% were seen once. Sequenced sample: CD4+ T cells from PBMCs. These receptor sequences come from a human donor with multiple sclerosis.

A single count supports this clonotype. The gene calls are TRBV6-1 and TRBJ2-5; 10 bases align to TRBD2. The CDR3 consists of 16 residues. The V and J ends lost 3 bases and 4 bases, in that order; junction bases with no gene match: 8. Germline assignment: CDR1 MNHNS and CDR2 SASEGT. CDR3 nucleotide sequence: TGTGCCAGCAGTGACCTGCTAGCGGGAGTGGTAGAGACCCAGTACTTC. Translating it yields CASSDLLAGVVETQYF.

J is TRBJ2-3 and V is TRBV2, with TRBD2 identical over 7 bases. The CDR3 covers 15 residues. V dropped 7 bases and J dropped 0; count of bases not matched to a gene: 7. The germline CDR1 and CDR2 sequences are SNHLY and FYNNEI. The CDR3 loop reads CASTLTSASTDTQYF. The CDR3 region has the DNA TGTGCCAGCACCCTTACTAGCGCTAGCACAGATACGCAGTATTTT. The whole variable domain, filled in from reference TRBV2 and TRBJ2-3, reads EPEVTQTPSHQVTQMGQEVILRCVPISNHLYFYWYRQILGQKVEFLVSFYNNEISEKSEIFDDQFSVERPDGSNFTLKIRSTKLEDSAMYFCASTLTSASTDTQYFGPGTRLTVL.

CDR3 region: CASSLQTGTEAFF. Here the CDR3 DNA reads TGCGCCAGCAGCTTGCAAACGGGGACTGAAGCTTTCTTT. This sequence joins TRBV5-1 and TRBJ1-1; D call uncertain. Germline loops: CDR1 SGHRS, CDR2 YFSETQ. The V gene lost 1 base and the J gene lost 5 bases, with 9 bases spanning the gap. The CDR3 is 13 amino acids.

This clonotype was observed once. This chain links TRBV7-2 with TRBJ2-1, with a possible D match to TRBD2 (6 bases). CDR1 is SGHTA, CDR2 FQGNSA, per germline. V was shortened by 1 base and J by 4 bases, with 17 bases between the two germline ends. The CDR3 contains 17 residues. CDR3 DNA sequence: TGTGCCAGCAGCTTAGTCTTCGGGCGGGGTAGTTACAATGAGCAGTTCTTC. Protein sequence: CASSLVFGRGSYNEQFF.

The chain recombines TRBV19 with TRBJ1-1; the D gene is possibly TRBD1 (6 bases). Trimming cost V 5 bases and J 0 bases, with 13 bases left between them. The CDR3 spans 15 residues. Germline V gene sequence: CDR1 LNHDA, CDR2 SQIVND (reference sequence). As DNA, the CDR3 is TGTGCCAGTAGTGGAGCAGGGGCAATGAACACTGAAGCTTTCTTT. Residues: CASSGAGAMNTEAFF.

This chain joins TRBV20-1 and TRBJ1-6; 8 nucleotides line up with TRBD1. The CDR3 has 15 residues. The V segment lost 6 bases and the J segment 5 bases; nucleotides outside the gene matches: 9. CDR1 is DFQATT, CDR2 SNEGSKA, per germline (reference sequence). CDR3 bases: TGCAGTGCCTCTCCAGGGGGCGGAGATAATTCACCCCTCCACTTT. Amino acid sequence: CSASPGGGDNSPLHF.

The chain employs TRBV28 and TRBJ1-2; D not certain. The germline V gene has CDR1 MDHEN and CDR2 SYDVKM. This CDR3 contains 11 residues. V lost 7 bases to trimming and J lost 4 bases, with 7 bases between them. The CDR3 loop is CASKDGYGYTF. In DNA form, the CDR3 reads TGTGCCAGCAAAGACGGCTATGGCTACACCTTC.

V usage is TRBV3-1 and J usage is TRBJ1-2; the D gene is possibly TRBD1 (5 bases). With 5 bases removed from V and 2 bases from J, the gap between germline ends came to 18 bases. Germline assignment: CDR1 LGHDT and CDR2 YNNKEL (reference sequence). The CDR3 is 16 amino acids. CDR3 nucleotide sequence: TGTGCCAGCAGCGCAACCCCGCAGGGAAGGAACTATGGCTACACCTTC. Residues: CASSATPQGRNYGYTF.

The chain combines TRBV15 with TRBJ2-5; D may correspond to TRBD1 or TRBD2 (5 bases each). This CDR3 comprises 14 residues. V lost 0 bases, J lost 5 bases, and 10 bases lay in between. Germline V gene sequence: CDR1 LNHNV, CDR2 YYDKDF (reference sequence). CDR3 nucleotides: TGTGCCACCAGCAGAGATTGGGGGACGGAGACCCAGTACTTC. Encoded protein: CATSRDWGTETQYF. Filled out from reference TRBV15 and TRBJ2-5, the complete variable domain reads DAMVIQNPRYQVTQFGKPVTLSCSQTLNHNVMYWYQQKSSQAPKLLFHYYDKDFNNEADTPDNFQSRRPNTSFCFLDIRSPGLGDTAMYLCATSRDWGTETQYFGPGTRLLVL.

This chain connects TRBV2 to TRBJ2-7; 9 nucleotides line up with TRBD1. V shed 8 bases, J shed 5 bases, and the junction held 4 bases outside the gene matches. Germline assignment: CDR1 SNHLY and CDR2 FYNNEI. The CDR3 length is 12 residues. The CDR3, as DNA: TGTGCCAGCGACAGGGGGGGTCACGAGCAGTACTTC. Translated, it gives CASDRGGHEQYF.

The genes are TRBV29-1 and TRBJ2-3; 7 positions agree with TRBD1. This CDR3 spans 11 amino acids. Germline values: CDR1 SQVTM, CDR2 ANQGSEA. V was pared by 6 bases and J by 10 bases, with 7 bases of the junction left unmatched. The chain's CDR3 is CSVPTGTAQYF. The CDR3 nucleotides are TGCAGCGTACCGACAGGGACAGCGCAGTATTTT.

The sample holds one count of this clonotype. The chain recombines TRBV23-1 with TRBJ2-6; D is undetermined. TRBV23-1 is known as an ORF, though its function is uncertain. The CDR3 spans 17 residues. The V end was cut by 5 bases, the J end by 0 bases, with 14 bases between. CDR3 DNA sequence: TGCGCCAGCAGTAAACCCTTTAGCAGCTCTGGGGCCAACGTCCTGACTTTC. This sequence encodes CASSKPFSSSGANVLTF.

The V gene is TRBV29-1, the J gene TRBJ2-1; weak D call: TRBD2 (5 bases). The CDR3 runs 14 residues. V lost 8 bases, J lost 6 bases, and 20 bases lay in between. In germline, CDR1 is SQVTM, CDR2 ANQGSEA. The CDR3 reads CSCPRGLALNEQFF. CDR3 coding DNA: TGCAGCTGTCCCCGCGGGCTAGCCCTCAATGAGCAGTTCTTC.

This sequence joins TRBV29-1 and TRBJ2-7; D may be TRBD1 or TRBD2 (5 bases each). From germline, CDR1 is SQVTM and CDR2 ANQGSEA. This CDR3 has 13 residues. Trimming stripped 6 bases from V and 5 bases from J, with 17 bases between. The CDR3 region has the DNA TGCAGCGTCGATACTGGGACGGCCCACGAGCAGTACTTC. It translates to CSVDTGTAHEQYF.

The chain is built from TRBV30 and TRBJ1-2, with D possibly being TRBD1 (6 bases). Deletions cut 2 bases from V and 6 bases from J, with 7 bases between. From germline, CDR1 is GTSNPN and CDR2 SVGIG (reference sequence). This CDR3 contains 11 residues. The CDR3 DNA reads TGTGCCTGGAGTAGGGGGAATGGCTACACCTTC. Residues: CAWSRGNGYTF.

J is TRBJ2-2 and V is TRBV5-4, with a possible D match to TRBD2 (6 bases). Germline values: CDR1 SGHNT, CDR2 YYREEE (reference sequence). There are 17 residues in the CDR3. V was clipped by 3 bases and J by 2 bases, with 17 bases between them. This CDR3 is CASSSPRGMGNTGELFF. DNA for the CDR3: TGTGCCAGCAGCTCCCCCCGCGGGATGGGTAACACCGGGGAGCTGTTTTTT.

The CDR3 is CAISGLNYEQYF. The CDR3 DNA reads as TGTGCCATCAGTGGGCTAAACTACGAGCAGTACTTC. This rearrangement joins TRBV10-3 to TRBJ2-7, with no clear D. This CDR3 has 12 residues. CDR1 is ENHRY, CDR2 SYGVKD, per germline. V dropped 4 bases and J dropped 3 bases, with 7 bases sitting between them.

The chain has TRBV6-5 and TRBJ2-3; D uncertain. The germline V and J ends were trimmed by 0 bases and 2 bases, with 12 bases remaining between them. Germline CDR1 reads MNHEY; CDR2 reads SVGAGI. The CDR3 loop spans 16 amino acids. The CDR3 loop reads CASSYSKFISTDTQYF. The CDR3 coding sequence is TGTGCCAGCAGTTACTCGAAGTTTATCTCCACAGATACGCAGTATTTT.

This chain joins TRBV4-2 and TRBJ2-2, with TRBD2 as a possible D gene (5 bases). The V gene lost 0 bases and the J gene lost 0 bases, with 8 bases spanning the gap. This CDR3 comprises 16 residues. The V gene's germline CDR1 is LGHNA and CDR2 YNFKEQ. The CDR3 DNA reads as TGTGCCAGCAGCCAAGACGGACTGGCGAACACCGGGGAGCTGTTTTTT. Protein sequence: CASSQDGLANTGELFF.

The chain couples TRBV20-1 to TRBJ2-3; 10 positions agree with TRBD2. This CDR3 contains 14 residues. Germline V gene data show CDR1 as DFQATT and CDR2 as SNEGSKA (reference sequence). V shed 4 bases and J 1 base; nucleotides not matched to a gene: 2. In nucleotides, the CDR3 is TGCAGTGCTACCGGGACTAGCGGCACAGATACGCAGTATTTT. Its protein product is CSATGTSGTDTQYF.

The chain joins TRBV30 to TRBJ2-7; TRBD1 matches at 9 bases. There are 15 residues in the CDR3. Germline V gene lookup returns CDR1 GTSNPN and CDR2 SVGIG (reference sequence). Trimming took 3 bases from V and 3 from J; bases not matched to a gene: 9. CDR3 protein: CAWRKRGTGLYEQYF. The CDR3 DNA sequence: TGTGCCTGGAGGAAGCGCGGGACAGGGCTCTACGAGCAGTACTTC.